This T cell receptor (beta chain) was retrieved from a study of shared clonotypes between healthy human individuals. This CDR3 contains 15 residues. The V gene end was trimmed by 3 bases and the J gene end by 4 bases; junction bases not matched to a gene: 9. Looked up from germline, CDR1 is KGHSH and CDR2 is LQKENI. The authors distributed each subset's genomic DNA evenly over several immunoSEQ plates. An approximately 220 ng quantity of DNA, 25,000 to 30,000 T cell genomes, went into the sorted-subset replicate PCRs. The method was immunoSEQ multiplex PCR; TCRdb's version includes in-frame clones alone and lacks a portion of them. The repertoire has more than 2,000,000 clones, more than 80% of them found once; the top ten carry 0.39%.

The sequence came from a young man in good health. Some clones in this sample may be carry-over from other donors' samples. The sample was naive CD4+ T cells from PBMCs. Subset described: CD45RA+ positively selected. The rearrangement links TRBV18 to TRBJ2-7, with 7 nucleotides matching TRBD2. The CDR3 reads CASSPTPGGIYEQYF. In nucleotides, the CDR3 is TGTGCCAGCTCACCCACCCCGGGAGGAATATACGAGCAGTACTTC.